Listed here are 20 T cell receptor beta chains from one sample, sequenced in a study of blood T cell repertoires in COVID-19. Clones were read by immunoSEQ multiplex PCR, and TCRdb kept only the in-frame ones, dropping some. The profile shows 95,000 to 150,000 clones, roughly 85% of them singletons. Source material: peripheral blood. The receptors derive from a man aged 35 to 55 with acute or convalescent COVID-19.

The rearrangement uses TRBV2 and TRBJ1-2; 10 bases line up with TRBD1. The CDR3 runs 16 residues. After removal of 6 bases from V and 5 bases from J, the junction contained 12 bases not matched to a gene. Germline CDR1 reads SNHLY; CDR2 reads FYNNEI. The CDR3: CASRAGTGAAEYGYTF. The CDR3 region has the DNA TGTGCCAGCAGGGCCGGGACAGGGGCGGCGGAGTATGGCTACACCTTC.

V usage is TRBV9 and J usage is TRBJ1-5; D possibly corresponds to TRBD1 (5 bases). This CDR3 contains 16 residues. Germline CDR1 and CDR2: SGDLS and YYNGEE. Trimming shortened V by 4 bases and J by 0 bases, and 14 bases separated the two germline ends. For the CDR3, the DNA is TGTGCCAGCAGCCCGTGGAGGGGAGATAGCAATCAGCCCCAGCATTTT. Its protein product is CASSPWRGDSNQPQHF.

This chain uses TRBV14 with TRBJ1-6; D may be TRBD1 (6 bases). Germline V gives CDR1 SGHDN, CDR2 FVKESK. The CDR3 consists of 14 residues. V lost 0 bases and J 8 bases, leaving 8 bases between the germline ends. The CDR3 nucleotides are TGTGCCAGCAGCCAAGACAGGGGTTATTCACCCCTCCACTTT. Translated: CASSQDRGYSPLHF.

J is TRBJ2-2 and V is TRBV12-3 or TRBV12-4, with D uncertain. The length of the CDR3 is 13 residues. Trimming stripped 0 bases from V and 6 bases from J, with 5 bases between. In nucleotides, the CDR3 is TGTGCCAGCAGTTTAGCGGCACCCGGGGAGCTGTTTTTT. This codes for CASSLAAPGELFF.

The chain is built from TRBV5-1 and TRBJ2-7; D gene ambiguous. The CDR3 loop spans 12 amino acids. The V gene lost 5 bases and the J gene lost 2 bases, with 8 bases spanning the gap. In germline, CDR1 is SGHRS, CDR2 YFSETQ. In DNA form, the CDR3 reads TGCGCCAGCAGAGGCGGAACCTACGAGCAGTACTTC. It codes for CASRGGTYEQYF. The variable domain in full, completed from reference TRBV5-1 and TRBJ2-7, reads KAGVTQTPRYLIKTRGQQVTLSCSPISGHRSVSWYQQTPGQGLQFLFEYFSETQRNKGNFPGRFSGRQFSNSRSEMNVSTLELGDSALYLCASRGGTYEQYFGPGTRLTVT.

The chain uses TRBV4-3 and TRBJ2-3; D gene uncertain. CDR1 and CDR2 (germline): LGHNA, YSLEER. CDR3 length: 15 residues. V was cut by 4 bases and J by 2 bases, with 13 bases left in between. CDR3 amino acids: CASSRSMSFTDTQYF. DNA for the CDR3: TGCGCCAGCAGCCGCTCCATGAGTTTCACAGATACGCAGTATTTT.

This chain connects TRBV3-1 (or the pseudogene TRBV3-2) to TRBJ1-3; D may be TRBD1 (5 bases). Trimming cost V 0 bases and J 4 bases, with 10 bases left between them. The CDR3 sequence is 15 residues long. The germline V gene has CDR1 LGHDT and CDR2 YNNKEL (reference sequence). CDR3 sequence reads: CASSQDPGVGNTIYF. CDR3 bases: TGTGCCAGCAGCCAAGATCCGGGGGTCGGAAACACCATATATTTT.

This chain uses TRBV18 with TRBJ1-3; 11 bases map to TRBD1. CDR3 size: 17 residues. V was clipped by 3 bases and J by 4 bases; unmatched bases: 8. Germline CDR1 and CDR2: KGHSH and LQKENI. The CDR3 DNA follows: TGTGCCAGCTCACCGAGACCGGGACAGGGGGAAGGAAACACCATATATTTT. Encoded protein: CASSPRPGQGEGNTIYF. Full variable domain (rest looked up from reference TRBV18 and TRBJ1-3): NAGVMQNPRHLVRRRGQEARLRCSPMKGHSHVYWYRQLPEEGLKFMVYLQKENIIDESGMPKERFSAEFPKEGPSILRIQQVVRGDSAAYFCASSPRPGQGEGNTIYFGEGSWLTVV.

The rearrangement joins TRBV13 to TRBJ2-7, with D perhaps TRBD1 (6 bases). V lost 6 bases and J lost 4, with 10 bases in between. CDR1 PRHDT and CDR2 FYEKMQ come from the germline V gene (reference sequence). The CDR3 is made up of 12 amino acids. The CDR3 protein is CASSSTGYEQYF. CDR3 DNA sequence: TGTGCCAGCAGTTCCACAGGGTACGAGCAGTACTTC.

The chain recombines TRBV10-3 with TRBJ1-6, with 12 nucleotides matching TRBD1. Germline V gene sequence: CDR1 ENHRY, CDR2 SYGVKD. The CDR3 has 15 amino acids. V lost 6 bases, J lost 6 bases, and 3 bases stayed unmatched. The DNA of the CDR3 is TGTGCCATCAGGGGGACAGGGGGCTTTAATTCACCCCTCCACTTT. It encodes CAIRGTGGFNSPLHF.

The chain's CDR3 is CASSQDWGQDNQPQHF. The CDR3 DNA sequence: TGCGCCAGCAGCCAAGATTGGGGACAGGACAATCAGCCCCAGCATTTT. The J gene is TRBJ1-5, the V gene TRBV4-3; 8 bases match TRBD1. The germline V gene encodes CDR1 LGHNA and CDR2 YSLEER. J lost 3 bases, V lost 0 bases, and 4 bases had no gene match. CDR3 length: 16 residues.

CDR3 in DNA: TGTGCCAGCAGCTTTCCCCGGTCAGGGCTGACTGAAGCTTTCTTT. This gives the protein CASSFPRSGLTEAFF. The V gene is TRBV11-2, the J gene TRBJ1-1; a possible D gene is TRBD1 (5 bases). The CDR3 spans 15 residues. Germline V CDR1 and CDR2: SGHAT, FQNNGV. Trimming cost V 3 bases and J 5 bases, with 16 bases left between them.

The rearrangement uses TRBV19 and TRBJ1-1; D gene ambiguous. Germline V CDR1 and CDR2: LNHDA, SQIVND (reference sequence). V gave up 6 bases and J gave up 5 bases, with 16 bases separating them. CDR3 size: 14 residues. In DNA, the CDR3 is TGTGCCAGTAGCATCTCCTTTCCCCTAACTGAAGCTTTCTTT. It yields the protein CASSISFPLTEAFF.

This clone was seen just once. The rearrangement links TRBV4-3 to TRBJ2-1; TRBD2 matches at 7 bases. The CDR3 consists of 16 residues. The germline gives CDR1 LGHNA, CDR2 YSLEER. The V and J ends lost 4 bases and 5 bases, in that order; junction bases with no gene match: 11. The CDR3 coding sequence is TGCGCCAGCAGCCTCTCCCGGGGAGGGATGAACAATGAGCAGTTCTTC. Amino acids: CASSLSRGGMNNEQFF.

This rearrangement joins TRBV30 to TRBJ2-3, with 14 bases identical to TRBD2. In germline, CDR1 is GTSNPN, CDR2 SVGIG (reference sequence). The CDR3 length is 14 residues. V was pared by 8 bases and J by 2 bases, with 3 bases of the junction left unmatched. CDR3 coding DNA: TGTGCCCCGGGACTAGCGGGGGTCACAGATACGCAGTATTTT. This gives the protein CAPGLAGVTDTQYF.

CDR3: CASSQAGVGYTF. CDR3 DNA: TGTGCCAGCAGCCAGGCGGGTGTGGGCTACACCTTC. The rearrangement joins TRBV3-1 (or the pseudogene TRBV3-2) to TRBJ1-2, with unresolved D. Trimming cost V 3 bases and J 8 bases, with 10 bases left between them. Per germline, CDR1 LGHDT and CDR2 YNNKEL (reference sequence). This CDR3 has 12 amino acids.

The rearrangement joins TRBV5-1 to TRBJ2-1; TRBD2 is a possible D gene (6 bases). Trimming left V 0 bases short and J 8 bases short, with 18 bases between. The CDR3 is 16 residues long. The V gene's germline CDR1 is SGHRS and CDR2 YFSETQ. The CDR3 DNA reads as TGCGCCAGCAGCTTGGCTCGGGACTTCTCTATGGATGAGCAGTTCTTC. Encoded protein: CASSLARDFSMDEQFF.

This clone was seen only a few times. The CDR3 nucleotides read TGTGCCAGCTCACCACCGGGGCCGCGGGGACCCAATCAGCCCCAGCATTTT. Translated, it gives CASSPPGPRGPNQPQHF. This chain joins TRBV18 and TRBJ1-5; D possibly corresponds to TRBD1 (5 bases). Per the germline V gene, CDR1 is KGHSH and CDR2 is LQKENI. The CDR3 loop spans 17 amino acids. Trimming shortened V by 0 bases and J by 3 bases, and 15 bases separated the two germline ends.

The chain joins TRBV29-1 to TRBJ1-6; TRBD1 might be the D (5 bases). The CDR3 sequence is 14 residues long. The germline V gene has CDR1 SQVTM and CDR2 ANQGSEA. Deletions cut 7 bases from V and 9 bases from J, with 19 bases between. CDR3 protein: CSASDGTWGSPLHF. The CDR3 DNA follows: TGCAGCGCTTCGGACGGGACTTGGGGTTCACCCCTCCACTTT.

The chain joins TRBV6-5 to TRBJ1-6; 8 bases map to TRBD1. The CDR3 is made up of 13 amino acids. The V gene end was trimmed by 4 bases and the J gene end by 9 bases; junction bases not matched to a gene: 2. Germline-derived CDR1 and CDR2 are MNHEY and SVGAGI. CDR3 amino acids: CASSLQGGSPLHF. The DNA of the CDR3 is TGTGCCAGCAGTTTACAGGGGGGTTCACCCCTCCACTTT.